Shown below are 24 T cell receptor beta chains from a single sample sequenced in a study of T-cell memory formation after mild COVID-19. MiXCR, run by TCRdb on the 5' RACE reads, gives a single entry per CDR3 protein. This table has 550,000 to 700,000 distinct CDR3 sequences, more than 15% appearing once. Sequenced sample: PBMCs or a T cell subset sorted from them (not recorded which). These receptor sequences come from an adult woman who had mild COVID-19 (a few samples of this study predate the infection). Cell type and time point are not known.

There are a few counts of this clonotype. This chain connects TRBV6-5 to TRBJ1-1, with TRBD1 as a possible D gene (6 bases). CDR3 size: 13 residues. Germline-derived CDR1 and CDR2 are MNHEY and SVGAGI. The V and J ends lost 6 bases and 1 base respectively, with 9 bases between them. The CDR3 loop is CASRTGPNTEAFF. The CDR3 DNA reads as TGTGCCAGCAGAACAGGGCCGAACACTGAAGCTTTCTTT.

This clonotype has at least ten counts. V and J are TRBV5-1 and TRBJ1-1, with D tentatively TRBD1 (5 bases). The CDR3 length is 14 residues. Germline V lookup: CDR1 SGHRS, CDR2 YFSETQ. Trimming cost V 0 bases and J 1 base, with 7 bases left between them. In DNA, the CDR3 is TGCGCCAGCAGCTTGGGGGACGGGAACACTGAAGCTTTCTTT. Its translation is CASSLGDGNTEAFF.

The chain joins TRBV20-1 to TRBJ2-1; D is possibly TRBD2 (6 bases). V was cut by 6 bases and J by 7 bases, with 25 bases left in between. Germline loops: CDR1 DFQATT, CDR2 SNEGSKA (reference sequence). There are 16 residues in the CDR3. This CDR3 reads CSAAGIRGVPGNEQFF. CDR3 bases: TGCAGTGCGGCAGGGATTCGCGGGGTGCCTGGGAATGAGCAGTTCTTC.

The chain employs TRBV11-2 and TRBJ2-3, with TRBD2 as a possible D gene (7 bases). The CDR3 is made up of 17 amino acids. Germline CDR1 reads SGHAT; CDR2 reads FQNNGV. Trimming shortened V by 1 base and J by 5 bases, and 19 bases separated the two germline ends. CDR3 loop: CASSLGRWGGSEDTQYF. The CDR3 coding sequence is TGTGCCAGCAGCTTAGGACGGTGGGGGGGCTCGGAAGATACGCAGTATTTT.

This clonotype was counted between two and nine times. The V gene is TRBV5-1, the J gene TRBJ2-7, with 9 nucleotides matching TRBD1. CDR1 and CDR2 (germline): SGHRS, YFSETQ. Germline trimming cut 6 bases from V and 3 bases from J; bases unmatched to any gene: 7. The CDR3 covers 14 residues. The CDR3 DNA is TGCGCCAGCAAACCCGGGACAGGGAACTACGAGCAGTACTTC. It codes for CASKPGTGNYEQYF.

This clonotype was recorded a few times. The gene calls are TRBV7-3 and TRBJ2-7, with D uncertain. With 6 bases removed from V and 6 bases from J, the gap between germline ends came to 18 bases. Germline lookup yields CDR1 SGHTA and CDR2 FQGTGA. This CDR3 is built from 14 residues. The CDR3 loop reads CASSPDPSRREQYF. Written as DNA, the CDR3 is TGTGCCAGCAGTCCTGACCCAAGTCGGCGCGAGCAGTACTTC.

This rearrangement joins TRBV5-1 to TRBJ2-7; the match to TRBD2 covers 11 bases. After removal of 2 bases from V and 0 bases from J, the junction contained 4 bases not matched to a gene. CDR1 and CDR2 (germline): SGHRS, YFSETQ. This CDR3 is built from 16 residues. The CDR3 DNA is TGCGCCAGCAGCTTCTGGACTAGCGGGCCCTCCTACGAGCAGTACTTC. Protein: CASSFWTSGPSYEQYF.

The chain uses TRBV3-1 and TRBJ2-7; tentative D call: TRBD2 (6 bases). V lost 4 bases and J lost 3, with 7 bases in between. This CDR3 contains 12 residues. CDR1 and CDR2 (germline): LGHDT, YNNKEL (reference sequence). CDR3 region: CASSRTIYEQYF. Written as DNA, the CDR3 is TGTGCCAGCAGCCGGACTATCTACGAGCAGTACTTC.

The chain uses TRBV28 and TRBJ1-1; D ambiguous. The germline V gene encodes CDR1 MDHEN and CDR2 SYDVKM. The V gene lost 2 bases and the J gene lost 6 bases, with 10 bases spanning the gap. This CDR3 contains 13 residues. Written as DNA, the CDR3 is TGTGCCAGCAGTTTACGATACAGATCTGAAGCTTTCTTT. Protein sequence: CASSLRYRSEAFF.

The genes are TRBV7-8 and TRBJ1-1; possible D gene TRBD1, 5 bases. Germline lookup yields CDR1 SGHVS and CDR2 FQNEAQ. CDR3 size: 14 residues. V was pared by 4 bases and J by 1 base, with 10 bases between. The CDR3 here is CASSWGYRNTEAFF. The DNA for the CDR3 is TGTGCCAGCAGCTGGGGGTACAGGAACACTGAAGCTTTCTTT.

The chain links TRBV15 to TRBJ2-1, with 12 bases that match TRBD2. The CDR3 sequence is 17 residues long. V was clipped by 2 bases and J by 4 bases; unmatched bases: 6. Germline values: CDR1 LNHNV, CDR2 YYDKDF (reference sequence). The CDR3 coding sequence is TGTGCCACCAGCAGAACAACACTAGCGGGGGGTTACAATGAGCAGTTCTTC. Translation: CATSRTTLAGGYNEQFF.

The chain recombines TRBV18 with TRBJ2-2; 7 bases align to TRBD1. Germline CDR1 and CDR2: KGHSH and LQKENI. CDR3 length: 16 amino acids. V dropped 1 base and J dropped 6; count of bases not matched to a gene: 8. CDR3 loop: CASSPRQGRRSGELFF. As DNA, the CDR3 is TGTGCCAGCTCACCACGACAGGGTAGACGTTCCGGGGAGCTGTTTTTT. The whole variable domain, filled in from reference TRBV18 and TRBJ2-2, reads NAGVMQNPRHLVRRRGQEARLRCSPMKGHSHVYWYRQLPEEGLKFMVYLQKENIIDESGMPKERFSAEFPKEGPSILRIQQVVRGDSAAYFCASSPRQGRRSGELFFGEGSRLTVL.

This clonotype was found a few times. This chain links TRBV12-3 or TRBV12-4 with TRBJ1-2; D is unclear. The CDR3 is made up of 16 amino acids. Trimming shortened V by 3 bases and J by 2 bases, and 16 bases separated the two germline ends. The CDR3 bases are TGTGCCAGCAGTTTCTTAGCCTTGGCGGGAAACTATGGCTACACCTTC. Translating gives CASSFLALAGNYGYTF.

The CDR3 DNA reads TGCAGCGCCCGGACTAGCGGTGCCTACGAGCAGTACTTC. Encoded protein: CSARTSGAYEQYF. The chain is built from TRBV29-1 and TRBJ2-7; 10 bases are shared with TRBD2. There are 13 residues in the CDR3. Trimming at V came to 7 bases and at J to 2 bases, leaving 5 bases not matched to a gene. CDR1 and CDR2 from the germline V gene are SQVTM and ANQGSEA.

The CDR3 loop is CASRYWADYNEQFF. The CDR3 DNA sequence: TGTGCCAGCAGGTACTGGGCAGACTACAATGAGCAGTTCTTC. The rearrangement uses TRBV7-9 and TRBJ2-1; D gene ambiguous. CDR1 and CDR2 (germline): SEHNR, FQNEAQ (reference sequence). The CDR3 contains 14 residues. The V and J ends lost 6 bases and 3 bases respectively, with 12 bases between them.

This clonotype has more than one count but fewer than ten. This sequence joins TRBV19 and TRBJ1-1; D gene uncertain. Trimming stripped 3 bases from V and 1 base from J, with 3 bases between. This CDR3 spans 12 amino acids. From germline, CDR1 is LNHDA and CDR2 SQIVND (reference sequence). CDR3 region: CASSIGNTEAFF. The CDR3 DNA is TGTGCCAGTAGTATCGGGAACACTGAAGCTTTCTTT.

Ten or more counts support this clonotype. Mismatch with germline at one junction end may stem from a read error. The chain carries TRBV3-1 and TRBJ2-7, with unresolved D. The CDR3 is 12 amino acids. Germline V CDR1 and CDR2: LGHDT, YNNKEL (reference sequence). CDR3 residues: CASSQGAAGFCF. The CDR3 DNA reads TGTGCCAGCAGCCAAGGGGCGGCAGGCTTCTGCTTC.

This clonotype was counted only a few times. The rearrangement joins TRBV3-1 to TRBJ2-3; D not resolved. V was cut by 4 bases and J by 2 bases, with 13 bases left in between. The CDR3 is 15 amino acids. Germline CDR1 and CDR2: LGHDT and YNNKEL (reference sequence). As DNA, the CDR3 is TGTGCCAGCAGCCCCCGTCGCCGATCCACAGATACGCAGTATTTT. Its translation is CASSPRRRSTDTQYF.

This clonotype has only a few counts. The chain joins TRBV30 to TRBJ2-7, with no clear D. Germline-derived CDR1 and CDR2 are GTSNPN and SVGIG (reference sequence). Trimming removed 2 bases from V and 6 bases from J, with 8 bases in between. This CDR3 comprises 11 residues. Here the CDR3 reads CAWSRKSEQYF. In DNA, the CDR3 is TGTGCCTGGAGTCGGAAGTCCGAGCAGTACTTC.

This clonotype came up a few times. This sequence joins TRBV7-9 and TRBJ2-1; D might be TRBD2 (6 bases). CDR1 is SEHNR, CDR2 FQNEAQ, per germline (reference sequence). The CDR3 contains 16 residues. Deletions cut 5 bases from V and 3 bases from J, with 17 bases between. CDR3 sequence: CASSLLGLAVYNEQFF. Here the CDR3 DNA reads TGTGCCAGCAGCCTCCTAGGATTAGCGGTCTACAATGAGCAGTTCTTC.

The rearrangement uses TRBV20-1 and TRBJ2-7; D call uncertain. Germline V gene sequence: CDR1 DFQATT, CDR2 SNEGSKA (reference sequence). V lost 3 bases and J 3 bases, leaving 6 bases between the germline ends. This CDR3 contains 11 residues. In DNA, the CDR3 is TGCAGTGCTAGGTGGGGCTACGAGCAGTACTTC. It yields the protein CSARWGYEQYF.

The V gene is TRBV19, the J gene TRBJ2-5; 7 nucleotides line up with TRBD1. Germline V lookup: CDR1 LNHDA, CDR2 SQIVND (reference sequence). The CDR3 length is 13 residues. The V and J ends lost 8 bases and 5 bases, in that order; junction bases with no gene match: 8. The CDR3 DNA reads TGTGCCAGTTGGGACAGAGGTGTGGAGACCCAGTACTTC. It specifies CASWDRGVETQYF.

V gene TRBV24-1 combines with J gene TRBJ2-7; 7 bases agree with TRBD2. The CDR3 is made up of 15 amino acids. V lost 12 bases, J lost 0 bases, and 13 bases stayed unmatched. Germline CDR1 KGHDR, CDR2 SFDVKD. The chain's CDR3 is CAAGETSRASYEQYF. In DNA form, the CDR3 reads TGTGCCGCCGGAGAGACTAGCCGCGCCTCCTACGAGCAGTACTTC.

This clonotype was picked up a small number of times. This chain uses TRBV12-3 or TRBV12-4 with TRBJ2-5, with D maybe TRBD2 (5 bases). The CDR3 is made up of 13 amino acids. V shed 6 bases and J shed 2 bases, with 10 bases lying between them. CDR3 loop: CASSRTVQETQYF. CDR3 bases: TGTGCCAGCAGCCGGACTGTTCAAGAGACCCAGTACTTC.